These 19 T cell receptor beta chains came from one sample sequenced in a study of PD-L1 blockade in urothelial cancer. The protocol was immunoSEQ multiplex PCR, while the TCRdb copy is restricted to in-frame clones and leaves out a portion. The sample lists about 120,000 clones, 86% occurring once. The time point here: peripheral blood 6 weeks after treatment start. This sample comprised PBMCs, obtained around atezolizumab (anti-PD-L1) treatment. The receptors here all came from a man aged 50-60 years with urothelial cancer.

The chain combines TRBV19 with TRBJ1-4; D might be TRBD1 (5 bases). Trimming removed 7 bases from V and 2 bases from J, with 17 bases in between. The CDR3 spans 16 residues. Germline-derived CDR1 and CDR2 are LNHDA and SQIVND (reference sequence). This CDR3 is CASTPTGGGTNEKLFF. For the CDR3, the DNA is TGTGCCAGTACCCCAACCGGGGGAGGGACTAATGAAAAACTGTTTTTT.

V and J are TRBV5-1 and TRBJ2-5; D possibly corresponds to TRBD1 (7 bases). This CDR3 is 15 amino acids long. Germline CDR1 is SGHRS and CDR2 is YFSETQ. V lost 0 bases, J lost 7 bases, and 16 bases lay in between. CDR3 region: CASSLEQGRLGTQYF. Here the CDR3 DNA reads TGCGCCAGCAGCTTGGAACAGGGGAGGTTGGGGACCCAGTACTTC.

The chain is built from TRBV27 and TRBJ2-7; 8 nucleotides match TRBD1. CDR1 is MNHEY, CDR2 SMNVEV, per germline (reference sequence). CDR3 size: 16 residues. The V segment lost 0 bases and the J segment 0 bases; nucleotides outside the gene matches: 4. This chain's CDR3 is CASSLSIRGRSYEQYF. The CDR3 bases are TGTGCCAGCAGTTTATCCATCAGGGGGCGCTCCTACGAGCAGTACTTC.

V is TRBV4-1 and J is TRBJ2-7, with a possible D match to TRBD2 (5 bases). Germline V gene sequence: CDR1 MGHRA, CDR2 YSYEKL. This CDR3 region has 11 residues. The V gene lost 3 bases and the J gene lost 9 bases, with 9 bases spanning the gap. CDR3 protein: CASSQGGGQYF. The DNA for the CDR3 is TGCGCCAGCAGCCAGGGTGGAGGGCAGTACTTC.

DNA for the CDR3: TGTGCCAGCAGTGAACGGGAGAGAAAGGCGCAGTATTTT. Its translation: CASSERERKAQYF. The chain carries TRBV2 and TRBJ2-3, with D maybe TRBD2 (6 bases). The CDR3 has 13 residues. Germline V gene sequence: CDR1 SNHLY, CDR2 FYNNEI. V lost 2 bases to trimming and J lost 10 bases, with 13 bases between them.

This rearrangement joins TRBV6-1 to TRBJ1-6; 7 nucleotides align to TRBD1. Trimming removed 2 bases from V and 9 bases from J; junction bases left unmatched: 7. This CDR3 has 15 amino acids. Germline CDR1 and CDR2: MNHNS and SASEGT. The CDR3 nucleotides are TGTGCCAGCAGTGAAATGGGACAGAACATTTCACCCCTCCACTTT. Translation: CASSEMGQNISPLHF.

CDR3 DNA sequence: TGTGCCAGCAGTCCTTCCCCGGGACACCATCCCCACACCTTC. It specifies CASSPSPGHHPHTF. The V call is TRBV9, the J call TRBJ1-2, with a weak D call TRBD1 (6 bases). V lost 5 bases, J lost 12 bases, and 23 bases lay in between. Germline loops: CDR1 SGDLS, CDR2 YYNGEE. This CDR3 is built from 14 residues.

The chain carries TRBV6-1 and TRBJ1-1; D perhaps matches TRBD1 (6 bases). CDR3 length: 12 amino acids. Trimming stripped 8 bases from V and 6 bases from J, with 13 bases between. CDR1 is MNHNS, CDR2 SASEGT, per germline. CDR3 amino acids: CASFVRTAEAFF. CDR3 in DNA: TGTGCCAGCTTCGTCCGGACAGCTGAAGCTTTCTTT.

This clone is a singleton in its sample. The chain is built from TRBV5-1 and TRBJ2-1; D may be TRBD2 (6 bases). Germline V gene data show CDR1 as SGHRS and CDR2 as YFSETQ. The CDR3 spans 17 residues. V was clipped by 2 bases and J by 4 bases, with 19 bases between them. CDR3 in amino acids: CASSLRHRVRGYNEQFF. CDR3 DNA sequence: TGCGCCAGCAGCTTACGCCATAGGGTGCGGGGATACAATGAGCAGTTCTTC.

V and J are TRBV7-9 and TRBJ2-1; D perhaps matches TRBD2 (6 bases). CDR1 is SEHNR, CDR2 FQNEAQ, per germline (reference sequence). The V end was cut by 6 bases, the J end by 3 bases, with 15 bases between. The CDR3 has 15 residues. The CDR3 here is CASSRDRGNYNEQFF. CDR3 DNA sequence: TGTGCCAGCAGTAGGGATCGGGGGAACTACAATGAGCAGTTCTTC.

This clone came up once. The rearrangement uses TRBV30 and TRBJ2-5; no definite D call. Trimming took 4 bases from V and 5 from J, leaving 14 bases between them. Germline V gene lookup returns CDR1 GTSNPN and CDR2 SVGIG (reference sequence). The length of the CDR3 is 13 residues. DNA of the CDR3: TGTGCCTGGACCCCCAACCTCTATGAGACCCAGTACTTC. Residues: CAWTPNLYETQYF.

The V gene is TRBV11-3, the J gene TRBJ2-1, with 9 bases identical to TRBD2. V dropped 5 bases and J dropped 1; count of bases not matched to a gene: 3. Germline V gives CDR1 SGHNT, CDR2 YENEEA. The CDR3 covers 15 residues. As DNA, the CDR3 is TGTGCCAGCAGCCCCAGCGGGAGGTCCTACAATGAGCAGTTCTTC. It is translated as CASSPSGRSYNEQFF. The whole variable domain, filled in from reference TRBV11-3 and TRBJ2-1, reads EAGVVQSPRYKIIEKKQPVAFWCNPISGHNTLYWYLQNLGQGPELLIRYENEEAVDDSQLPKDRFSAERLKGVDSTLKIQPAELGDSAVYLCASSPSGRSYNEQFFGPGTRLTVL.

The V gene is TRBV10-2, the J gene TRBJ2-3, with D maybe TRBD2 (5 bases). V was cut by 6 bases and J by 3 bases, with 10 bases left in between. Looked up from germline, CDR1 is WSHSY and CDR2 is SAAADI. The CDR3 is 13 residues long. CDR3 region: CASSARGTDTQYF. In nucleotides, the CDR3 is TGCGCCAGCAGCGCACGAGGGACAGATACGCAGTATTTT.

The CDR3 DNA reads TGTGCCAGCAGTAGACAGTGGAAAACCAAAAACATTCAGTACTTC. Translated, it gives CASSRQWKTKNIQYF. The chain couples TRBV28 to TRBJ2-4; TRBD1 is a possible D gene (5 bases). This CDR3 is 15 amino acids long. Germline-derived CDR1 and CDR2 are MDHEN and SYDVKM. Trimming left V 5 bases short and J 2 bases short, with 13 bases between.

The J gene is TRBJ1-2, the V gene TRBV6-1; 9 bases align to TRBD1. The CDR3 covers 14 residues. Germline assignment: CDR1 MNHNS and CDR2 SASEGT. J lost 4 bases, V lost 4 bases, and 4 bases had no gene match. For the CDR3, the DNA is TGTGCCAGCAGTGGGGACAGGGTCCCCTATGGCTACACCTTC. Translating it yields CASSGDRVPYGYTF.

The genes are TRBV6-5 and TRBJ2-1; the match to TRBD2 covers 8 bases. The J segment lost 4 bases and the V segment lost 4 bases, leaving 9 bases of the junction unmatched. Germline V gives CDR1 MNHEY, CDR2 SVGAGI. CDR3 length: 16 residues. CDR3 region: CASSSPGTSIYNEQFF. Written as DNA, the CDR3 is TGTGCCAGCAGTTCCCCGGGGACTAGTATTTACAATGAGCAGTTCTTC.

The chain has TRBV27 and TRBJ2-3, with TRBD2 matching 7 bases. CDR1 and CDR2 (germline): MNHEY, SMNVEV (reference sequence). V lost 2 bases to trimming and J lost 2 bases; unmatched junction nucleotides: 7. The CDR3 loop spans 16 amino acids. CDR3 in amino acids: CASSLGPGLITDTQYF. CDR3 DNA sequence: TGTGCCAGCAGTTTAGGCCCGGGACTAATCACAGATACGCAGTATTTT.

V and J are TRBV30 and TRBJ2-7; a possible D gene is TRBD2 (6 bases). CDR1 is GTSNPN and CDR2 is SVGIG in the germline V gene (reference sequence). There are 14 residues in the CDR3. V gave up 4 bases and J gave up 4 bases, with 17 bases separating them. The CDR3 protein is CAWTGGLTLYEQYF. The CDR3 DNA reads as TGTGCCTGGACTGGGGGACTTACCCTATACGAGCAGTACTTC.

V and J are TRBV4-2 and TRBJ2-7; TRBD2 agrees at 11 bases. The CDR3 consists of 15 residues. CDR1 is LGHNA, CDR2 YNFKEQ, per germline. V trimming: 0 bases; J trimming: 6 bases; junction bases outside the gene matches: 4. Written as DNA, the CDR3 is TGTGCCAGCAGCCAAGATGGGCTAGCGGGAGGCGAGCAGTACTTC. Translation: CASSQDGLAGGEQYF.